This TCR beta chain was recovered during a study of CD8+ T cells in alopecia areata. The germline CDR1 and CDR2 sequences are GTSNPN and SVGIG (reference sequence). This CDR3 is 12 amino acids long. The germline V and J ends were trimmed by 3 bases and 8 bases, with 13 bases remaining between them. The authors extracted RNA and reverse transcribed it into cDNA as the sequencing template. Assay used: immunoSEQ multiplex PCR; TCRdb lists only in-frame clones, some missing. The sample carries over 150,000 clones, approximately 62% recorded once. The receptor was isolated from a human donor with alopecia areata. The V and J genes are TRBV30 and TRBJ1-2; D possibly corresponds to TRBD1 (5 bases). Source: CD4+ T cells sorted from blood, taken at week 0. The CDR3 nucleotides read TGTGCCTGGAGCCCCCAGGGAGGCGGCTACACCTTC. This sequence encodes CAWSPQGGGYTF.